This T cell receptor (beta chain) was sequenced for a study of cytomegalovirus exposure and HLA in healthy donors. TCRdb's table, derived via immunoSEQ multiplex PCR, lists solely in-frame clones and lacks some. The table includes some 130,000 clones, roughly nine tenths detected once. V lost 7 bases and J 4 bases, leaving 14 bases between the germline ends. CDR1 is MDHEN, CDR2 SYDVKM, per germline. CDR3 size: 13 residues. Sequencing was done on a sample of PBMCs. The V and J genes are TRBV28 and TRBJ2-7, with a tentative D call TRBD1 (5 bases). The sequence derives from a man between 18 and 35 years old in good health and CMV-seronegative. The CDR3 is CASTPPGAYEQYF. For the CDR3, the DNA is TGTGCCAGCACCCCCCCTGGGGCTTACGAGCAGTACTTC.